The 17 T cell receptor beta chains below come from one sample, sequenced in a study of cytomegalovirus exposure and HLA in healthy donors (dated by TCRdb to the late 2010s). Libraries were built with the immunoSEQ multiplex PCR assay. The multiplex PCR relied on a mix of 60 forward primers for TCR Vbeta segments and 13 reverse primers for TCR Jbeta segments. TCRdb holds this immuneACCESS table with in-frame rearrangements only. Some clones are missing; in checked studies, unresolved V genes explain under half, and the rest has no known cause. Recorded for this sample are under 200,000 clones; about four fifths of them occurred a single time. The ten largest clones capture 4% to 5.5% of the sample. The sequenced material came from PBMCs. These TCRs come from a man aged 25-45 years in good health and CMV-seronegative.

The chain has TRBV7-2 and TRBJ2-2, with unresolved D. The V gene's germline CDR1 is SGHTA and CDR2 FQGNSA. Trimming removed 1 base at V and 6 bases at J, with 12 bases between. CDR3 length equals 15 residues. This CDR3 is CASSLGVLLSGELFF. The CDR3 DNA sequence: TGTGCCAGCAGCTTAGGGGTTCTACTATCCGGGGAGCTGTTTTTT.

The gene calls are TRBV18 and TRBJ2-1; unclear D gene. V was pared by 1 base and J by 7 bases, with 5 bases between. Germline V gene sequence: CDR1 KGHSH, CDR2 LQKENI. The CDR3 spans 12 residues. DNA for the CDR3: TGTGCCAGCTCACCACGCCGGAATGAGCAGTTCTTC. It specifies CASSPRRNEQFF. The complete variable domain, with remaining parts taken from reference TRBV18 and TRBJ2-1, reads NAGVMQNPRHLVRRRGQEARLRCSPMKGHSHVYWYRQLPEEGLKFMVYLQKENIIDESGMPKERFSAEFPKEGPSILRIQQVVRGDSAAYFCASSPRRNEQFFGPGTRLTVL.

This clone was seen a few times. The chain uses TRBV5-4 and TRBJ2-3; the match to TRBD2 covers 8 bases. With V trimmed by 1 base and J by 5 bases, 3 bases remained unmatched. CDR3 size: 14 residues. Per the germline V gene, CDR1 is SGHNT and CDR2 is YYREEE (reference sequence). The chain's CDR3 is CASSLRLAGDTQYF. DNA for the CDR3: TGTGCCAGCAGCTTGCGGCTAGCGGGAGATACGCAGTATTTT.

The chain uses TRBV7-2 and TRBJ1-2; no clear D gene. CDR3 size: 18 residues. Trimming left V 4 bases short and J 1 base short, with 22 bases between. From germline, CDR1 is SGHTA and CDR2 FQGNSA. CDR3 loop: CASSSTRTAASFNYGYTF. CDR3 coding DNA: TGTGCCAGCAGCTCAACCCGAACAGCAGCAAGTTTTAACTATGGCTACACCTTC.

This rearrangement joins TRBV7-3 to TRBJ2-7, with 7 bases aligning to TRBD2. With V trimmed by 0 bases and J by 5 bases, 13 bases remained unmatched. This CDR3 is built from 17 residues. Germline V lookup: CDR1 SGHTA, CDR2 FQGTGA. Here the CDR3 DNA reads TGTGCCAGCAGCTTAACGGGGTCGGTGAGGGAGGGCCACGAGCAGTACTTC. It translates to CASSLTGSVREGHEQYF.

The gene calls are TRBV27 and TRBJ2-2; D is uncertain. Trimming removed 3 bases from V and 7 bases from J, with 6 bases in between. The length of the CDR3 is 12 residues. Germline-derived CDR1 and CDR2 are MNHEY and SMNVEV (reference sequence). The CDR3 bases are TGTGCCAGCAGTTTCCCGGTCGGGGAGCTGTTTTTT. This translates into CASSFPVGELFF.

This clone was seen a few times. The genes are TRBV10-2 and TRBJ2-1; 7 bases align to TRBD2. The CDR3 spans 13 residues. The ends lost 0 bases at V and 15 bases at J; junction bases unmatched: 8. Germline CDR1 is WSHSY and CDR2 is SAAADI. CDR3 amino acids: CASSESRGYTTFF. Written as DNA, the CDR3 is TGCGCCAGCAGTGAGTCGCGGGGGTATACAACGTTCTTC.

V is TRBV28 and J is TRBJ2-1; 9 bases align to TRBD1. The CDR3 runs to 15 residues. Germline V gene data show CDR1 as MDHEN and CDR2 as SYDVKM. After removal of 8 bases from V and 7 bases from J, the junction contained 12 bases not matched to a gene. CDR3 in amino acids: CASAPGTGPDNEQFF. The CDR3 nucleotides are TGTGCCAGCGCCCCCGGGACAGGGCCCGATAATGAGCAGTTCTTC.

The chain uses TRBV11-1 and TRBJ2-2, with 7 bases identical to TRBD1. CDR1 is SGHAT and CDR2 is FQDESV in the germline V gene (reference sequence). Trimming removed 5 bases from V and 4 bases from J; junction bases left unmatched: 7. CDR3 size: 15 residues. CDR3: CASSVQGPFTGELFF. The DNA for the CDR3 is TGTGCCAGCAGCGTACAGGGGCCGTTCACCGGGGAGCTGTTTTTT.

This clone is a singleton in its sample. The chain couples TRBV19 to TRBJ2-7; D is perhaps TRBD2 (7 bases). CDR3 length: 15 amino acids. The V and J ends lost 9 bases and 2 bases respectively, with 20 bases between them. Germline CDR1 and CDR2: LNHDA and SQIVND (reference sequence). The CDR3 sequence is CASQYRGASTYEQYF. CDR3 DNA: TGTGCCAGCCAGTATCGGGGGGCTTCTACCTACGAGCAGTACTTC.

The gene calls are TRBV6-5 and TRBJ1-2, with a weak D call TRBD1 (6 bases). Germline lookup yields CDR1 MNHEY and CDR2 SVGAGI. The CDR3 has 14 residues. The V end was cut by 6 bases, the J end by 4 bases, with 15 bases between. The CDR3 DNA reads as TGTGCCAGCAGGGAGGCGGGGGGGGCCTATGGCTACACCTTC. Amino acids: CASREAGGAYGYTF.

This sequence joins TRBV7-2 and TRBJ2-5; 8 nucleotides align to TRBD1. The CDR3 runs to 14 residues. CDR1 is SGHTA, CDR2 FQGNSA, per germline. V was pared by 5 bases and J by 6 bases, with 8 bases of the junction left unmatched. The CDR3 loop reads CASSLGQEEKTQYF. The CDR3 DNA reads TGTGCCAGCAGCCTGGGACAGGAGGAAAAGACCCAGTACTTC.

This rearrangement joins TRBV6-1 to TRBJ1-5; tentatively, D is TRBD1 (6 bases). The V gene's germline CDR1 is MNHNS and CDR2 SASEGT. Between the trimmed V and J ends, which lost 1 base and 11 bases, there was a span of 12 bases. This CDR3 has 13 amino acids. Here the CDR3 reads CASSEVGGVAQHF. The CDR3 DNA sequence: TGTGCCAGCAGTGAAGTAGGGGGGGTGGCCCAGCATTTT.

The gene calls are TRBV7-2 and TRBJ2-6, with D perhaps matching TRBD2 (5 bases). Deletions cut 3 bases from V and 5 bases from J, with 11 bases between. The CDR3 is made up of 15 amino acids. CDR1 is SGHTA, CDR2 FQGNSA, per germline. The CDR3 nucleotides read TGTGCCAGCAGCTTCGGACGGGGTAGGGCCAACGTCCTGACTTTC. Protein: CASSFGRGRANVLTF.

The CDR3: CASSAGQINEKLFF. The CDR3 DNA reads TGTGCCAGCAGTGCAGGACAGATTAATGAAAAACTGTTTTTT. V gene TRBV25-1 combines with J gene TRBJ1-4; perhaps TRBD1 as D (6 bases). Per the germline V gene, CDR1 is MGHDK and CDR2 is SYGVNS. V was clipped by 4 bases and J by 4 bases, with 10 bases between them. CDR3 size: 14 residues.

Notes on this clone: Its ends do not fully match the called genes, so a read error is possible. V gene TRBV7-3 combines with J gene TRBJ1-5; 7 bases map to TRBD1. CDR1 and CDR2 from the germline V gene are SGHTA and FQGTGA. The CDR3 spans 13 residues. CDR3 nucleotide sequence: TGTGCCAGCAGCCTAACAGGGGATCAGCCCCAGCATTTT. Translating it yields CASSLTGDQPQHF. Full variable domain (outside the CDR3, taken from reference TRBV7-3 and TRBJ1-5): GAGVSQTPSNKVTEKGKYVELRCDPISGHTALYWYRQSLGQGPEFLIYFQGTGAADDSGLPNDRFFAVRPEGSVSTLKIQRTERGDSAVYLCASSLTGDQPQHFGDGTRLSIL.

The genes are TRBV5-1 and TRBJ2-7, with TRBD2 as a possible D gene (5 bases). The CDR3 has 11 amino acids. Germline CDR1 reads SGHRS; CDR2 reads YFSETQ. The V and J ends lost 1 base and 8 bases respectively, with 7 bases between them. The CDR3 loop is CASSLTTKQYF. In nucleotides, the CDR3 is TGCGCCAGCAGCTTGACGACTAAGCAGTACTTC.